A selection of T cell receptor beta chains follows, all from one sample in a study of blood T cell repertoires in COVID-19. The repertoire was sequenced with immunoSEQ multiplex PCR; TCRdb's copy has only in-frame clones and lacks some. Of about 170,000 clones listed, approximately 84% were seen once; the top ten hold roughly 7.7%. Sequenced input: peripheral blood. These receptors came from a man aged 35 to 55 who had recovered from COVID-19. The CDR3 runs from the conserved cysteine through the conserved F or W. A D gene is named only where the DNA matches it firmly. Only some rows state a clone size, as once, few, many or a class for expanded clones.

J,D,size,V,CDR3,DNA
TRBJ2-5,-,-,TRBV5-6,CASSTDRRQETQYF,TGTGCCAGCAGTACTGACAGGAGGCAAGAGACCCAGTACTTC
TRBJ1-1,-,-,TRBV6-2/TRBV6-3,CASSNQVREAFF,TGTGCCAGCAGTAATCAGGTGCGCGAAGCTTTCTTT
TRBJ2-5,-,-,TRBV11-2,CASSLVGRIQETQYF,TGTGCCAGCAGCTTAGTAGGCAGGATCCAAGAGACCCAGTACTTC
TRBJ1-1,-,-,TRBV11-3,CASSLWAAGNTEAFF,TGTGCCAGCAGCTTATGGGCCGCAGGGAACACTGAAGCTTTCTTT
TRBJ2-7,-,-,TRBV3-1/TRBV3-2,CASSQAGTSSSYEQYF,TGTGCCAGCAGCCAAGCGGGGACTTCGAGCTCCTACGAGCAGTACTTC
TRBJ2-7,TRBD2,-,TRBV7-2,CASSLDSGSKFYEQYF,TGTGCCAGCAGCTTAGATAGCGGGAGCAAATTCTACGAGCAGTACTTC
TRBJ2-1,TRBD2,-,TRBV6-2/TRBV6-3,CASSYSGLAGAYNEQFF,TGTGCCAGCAGTTACTCCGGACTAGCGGGGGCCTACAATGAGCAGTTCTTC
TRBJ2-7,-,-,TRBV6-2/TRBV6-3,CASSYQFREQYF,TGTGCCAGCAGTTACCAATTCAGGGAGCAGTACTTC
TRBJ1-1,-,-,TRBV30,CAWRLQGPNTEAFF,TGTGCCTGGAGGTTACAGGGTCCGAACACTGAAGCTTTCTTT
TRBJ1-5,TRBD1,few,TRBV6-4,CASTEDRLNQPQHF,TGTGCCAGCACCGAGGACAGGCTTAATCAGCCCCAGCATTTT
TRBJ2-2,-,-,TRBV6-5,CASTRRTVQHRGAVF,TGTGCCAGCACACGAAGGACGGTTCAACACCGGGGAGCTGTTTTT
TRBJ2-4,TRBD1,-,TRBV7-9,CASSLRTGGKNIQYF,TGTGCCAGCAGCTTGAGGACAGGGGGAAAAAACATTCAGTACTTC
TRBJ1-2,TRBD1,-,TRBV5-4,CASRTQGARGYTF,TGTGCCAGCAGGACTCAGGGGGCGCGTGGCTACACCTTC
TRBJ1-4,-,-,TRBV12-3/TRBV12-4,CASSLGGGEKLFF,TGTGCCAGCAGCCTTGGGGGAGGTGAAAAACTGTTTTTT
TRBJ1-4,-,-,TRBV6-5,CASSYSRGWGGKKLFF,TGTGCCAGCAGTTACTCTAGGGGGTGGGGTGGGAAAAAACTGTTTTTT
TRBJ2-5,-,-,TRBV13,CASSFDSAETQYF,TGTGCCAGCAGCTTCGACTCCGCGGAGACCCAGTACTTC
TRBJ1-4,-,-,TRBV30,CACAPGEKLFF,TGTGCCTGTGCCCCCGGGGAAAAACTGTTTTTT
TRBJ2-7,-,-,TRBV4-3,CASSQEGGEQYF,TGCGCCAGCAGCCAAGAAGGCGGCGAGCAGTACTTC
TRBJ2-5,TRBD2,-,TRBV6-5,CASSYGTSGETQYF,TGTGCCAGCAGTTACGGTACTAGCGGAGAGACCCAGTACTTC
TRBJ2-7,-,-,TRBV7-2,CASSLGQQYEQYF,TGTGCCAGCAGCTTGGGACAACAATACGAGCAGTACTTC
TRBJ1-5,TRBD1,few,TRBV2,CASSEGGQPNQPQHF,TGTGCCAGCAGTGAAGGGGGACAGCCCAATCAGCCCCAGCATTTT
TRBJ2-7,TRBD1,-,TRBV6-2/TRBV6-3,CASSYPSTGDYEQYF,TGTGCCAGCAGTTACCCATCGACAGGGGACTACGAGCAGTACTTC
TRBJ1-4,-,once,TRBV11-2,CASSPAVGGKNEKLFF,TGTGCCAGCAGCCCCGCAGTGGGAGGAAAAAATGAAAAACTGTTTTTT
TRBJ2-3,-,-,TRBV7-8,CASSLGTSTDTQYF,TGTGCCAGCAGCTTAGGAACTAGCACAGATACGCAGTATTTT
TRBJ2-5,TRBD1,-,TRBV5-1,CASSWTGIDGETQYF,TGCGCCAGCAGCTGGACAGGGATTGATGGAGAGACCCAGTACTTC
TRBJ2-3,-,-,TRBV19,CASSIGERGTQYF,TGTGCCAGTAGTATAGGGGAGAGGGGGACGCAGTATTTT
TRBJ1-5,-,-,TRBV28,CASSFGLKQPQHF,TGTGCCAGCAGTTTCGGGTTGAAGCAGCCCCAGCATTTT
TRBJ2-3,TRBD2,few,TRBV6-4,CASSDSERGGPDTQYF,TGTGCCAGCAGTGACTCAGAGAGGGGAGGGCCAGATACGCAGTATTTT
TRBJ1-1,-,-,TRBV7-8,CASSLALKGPGFTEAFF,TGTGCCAGCAGCTTAGCCCTTAAGGGGCCTGGTTTCACTGAAGCTTTCTTT
TRBJ2-7,-,-,TRBV5-6,CASSYTTGRSHEQYF,TGTGCCAGCAGCTATACGACAGGCAGAAGCCACGAGCAGTACTTC
TRBJ2-5,-,-,TRBV24-1,CATSDFRGGPETQYF,TGTGCCACCAGTGATTTTAGGGGGGGGCCAGAGACCCAGTACTTC
TRBJ2-7,-,-,TRBV5-1,CASGRSGYEQYF,TGCGCCAGCGGGCGTTCGGGATACGAGCAGTACTTC
TRBJ2-2,-,-,TRBV19,CASTRVGRLLTGELFF,TGTGCCAGTACCCGAGTGGGCAGGCTGCTCACCGGGGAGCTGTTTTTT
TRBJ2-1,-,-,TRBV5-5,CASSLASAPGNEQFF,TGTGCCAGCAGCTTGGCGTCAGCTCCCGGGAATGAGCAGTTCTTC
TRBJ2-3,TRBD2,-,TRBV5-4,CASSLKAGGPTDTQYF,TGTGCCAGCAGCTTGAAAGCGGGGGGCCCCACAGATACGCAGTATTTT
TRBJ2-7,-,few,TRBV30,CAWSAGANEQYF,TGTGCCTGGAGCGCAGGGGCCAACGAGCAGTACTTC
TRBJ2-7,-,few,TRBV12-3/TRBV12-4,CASTQDRTYEQYF,TGTGCCAGCACGCAAGACAGAACCTACGAGCAGTACTTC
TRBJ2-2,TRBD2,few,TRBV9,CASSGLAGGLGTGELFF,TGTGCCAGCAGCGGCCTAGCGGGAGGGTTAGGTACCGGGGAGCTGTTTTTT
TRBJ2-5,TRBD2,-,TRBV4-1,CASSRGLAGGEETQYF,TGCGCCAGCAGCAGGGGACTAGCGGGAGGTGAAGAGACCCAGTACTTC
TRBJ1-1,-,-,TRBV7-9,CASSHYTEAFF,TGTGCCAGCAGCCACTACACTGAAGCTTTCTTT
TRBJ2-7,-,-,TRBV7-2,CASSPAGRNEQYF,TGTGCCAGCAGCCCTGCGGGGAGAAACGAGCAGTACTTC
TRBJ1-6,-,once,TRBV11-1,CASSLFANYNSPLHF,TGTGCCAGCAGCTTATTTGCTAACTATAATTCACCCCTCCACTTT
TRBJ1-1,TRBD1,-,TRBV10-3,CAIRTGGGNTEAFF,TGTGCCATCAGAACAGGGGGCGGTAACACTGAAGCTTTCTTT
TRBJ1-1,-,-,TRBV19,CASSTQGDTEAFF,TGTGCCAGTAGTACCCAGGGCGACACTGAAGCTTTCTTT
TRBJ1-2,TRBD1,once,TRBV9,CASSVRQGAGGYTF,TGTGCCAGCAGCGTCCGGCAGGGGGCGGGAGGCTACACCTTC
TRBJ2-4,-,-,TRBV6-2/TRBV6-3,CASSYSIMRVVAKNIQYF,TGTGCCAGCAGTTACTCGATCATGAGGGTTGTTGCCAAAAACATTCAGTACTTC